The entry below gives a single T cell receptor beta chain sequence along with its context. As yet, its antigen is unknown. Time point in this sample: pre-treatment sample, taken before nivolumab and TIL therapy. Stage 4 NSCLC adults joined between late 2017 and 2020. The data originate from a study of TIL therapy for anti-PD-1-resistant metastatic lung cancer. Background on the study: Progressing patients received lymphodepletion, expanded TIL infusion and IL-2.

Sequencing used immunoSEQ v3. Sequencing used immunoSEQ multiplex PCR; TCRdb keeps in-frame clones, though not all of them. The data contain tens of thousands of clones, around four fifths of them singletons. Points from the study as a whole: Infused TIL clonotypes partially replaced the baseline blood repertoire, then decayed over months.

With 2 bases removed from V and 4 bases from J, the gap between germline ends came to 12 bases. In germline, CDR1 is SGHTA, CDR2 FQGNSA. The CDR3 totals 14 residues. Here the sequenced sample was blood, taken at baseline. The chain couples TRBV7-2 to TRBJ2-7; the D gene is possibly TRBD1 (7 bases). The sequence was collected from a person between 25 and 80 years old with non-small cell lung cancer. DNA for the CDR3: TGTGCCAGCAGCTTAACACAGGGGAGGTACGAGCAGTACTTC. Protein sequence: CASSLTQGRYEQYF.